This TCR beta chain was recovered during a study of cytomegalovirus exposure and HLA in healthy donors. This CDR3 is 15 amino acids long. V shed 5 bases and J shed 1 base, with 15 bases lying between them. The V gene's germline CDR1 is SGHTA and CDR2 FQGNSA. Study-level results: Clonal expansion was found to be greater in HLA-associated TCR beta chains than in equally common others in a later analysis. HLA restriction was apparent for most CMV-associated TCR beta chains in a later analysis. TCR beta V- and J-gene trimming was later associated with a missense DCLRE1C variant. Rates of TCR association differed by HLA locus in a later analysis, with DRB1 highest and HLA-C lowest.

As to this clone: What it binds is unknown.

Use of 60 Vbeta and 13 Jbeta primers characterized the PCR. The assay was immunoSEQ multiplex PCR, and TCRdb's table has in-frame clones only and misses some. Listed are under 200,000 clones; roughly 0.83% falls within the top ten. The chain uses TRBV7-2 and TRBJ2-7, with a weak D call TRBD2 (7 bases). This receptor was obtained from a woman aged 18 to 35 in good health and CMV-seropositive. The specimen sequenced was PBMCs. CDR3 bases: TGTGCCAGCAGCCCGGGGGGCGCCGGATCCTACGAGCAGTACTTC. Translating gives CASSPGGAGSYEQYF.